This TCR beta chain originates from a study of blood T cell repertoires in COVID-19. Study overall: Acute and convalescent COVID-19 specimens originated in the United States, Italy and Spain.

TCRdb keeps only in-frame clones here, not all; method: immunoSEQ multiplex PCR. The sample lists nearly 95,000 clones; about 87% were seen once. The V and J ends lost 6 bases and 0 bases, in that order; junction bases with no gene match: 3. The CDR3 length is 15 residues. Per the germline V gene, CDR1 is MDHEN and CDR2 is SYDVKM. The V call is TRBV28, the J call TRBJ1-3; 9 positions match TRBD1. The sample taken for sequencing was peripheral blood. This TCR was sampled from a human donor with acute or convalescent COVID-19. The donor label of this sample is uncertain. In DNA, the CDR3 is TGTGCCAGCAGCAACAGGGGGCGCTCTGGAAACACCATATATTTT. Its translation is CASSNRGRSGNTIYF. Variable domain in full (rest from reference TRBV28 and TRBJ1-3): DVKVTQSSRYLVKRTGEKVFLECVQDMDHENMFWYRQDPGLGLRLIYFSYDVKMKEKGDIPEGYSVSREKKERFSLILESASTNQTSMYLCASSNRGRSGNTIYFGEGSWLTVV.